One sample yielded the 9 T cell receptor beta chains listed below, sequenced in a study of blood T cells in healthy people across ages. PCR was performed a second time for roughly 7 to 12 cycles using a sample-barcoded 5' primer and a J-beta primer mix. TCRdb re-called the 5' RACE reads through MiXCR, storing one row per CDR3 protein. The profile shows fewer than 1.5 million distinct CDR3 sequences, approximately 38% of them singletons. Material: blood. Every receptor here comes from a woman between 18 and 29 years old in good health.

This chain connects TRBV10-3 to TRBJ2-3; D assignment may be TRBD1 or TRBD2 (5 bases each). The V end lost 6 bases, the J end lost 5 bases, and 18 bases lay between the germline ends. Germline CDR1 ENHRY, CDR2 SYGVKD. CDR3 length equals 15 residues. In nucleotides, the CDR3 is TGTGCCATCAGCCCCGGGGCCCTTGAACAAGATACGCAGTATTTT. Translation gives CAISPGALEQDTQYF.

V and J are TRBV27 and TRBJ2-5; 7 nucleotides line up with TRBD2. The CDR3 is 13 amino acids. The V gene's germline CDR1 is MNHEY and CDR2 SMNVEV (reference sequence). Trimming at V came to 7 bases and at J to 11 bases, leaving 13 bases not matched to a gene. The CDR3 loop reads CASISGRRREQYF. DNA of the CDR3: TGTGCCAGCATTTCGGGACGCCGGCGGGAGCAGTACTTC.

V is TRBV20-1 and J is TRBJ1-3; D is uncertain. This CDR3 region has 18 residues. From germline, CDR1 is DFQATT and CDR2 SNEGSKA (reference sequence). With 0 bases removed from V and 4 bases from J, the gap between germline ends came to 22 bases. This CDR3 reads CSARDWRTRGIPGNTIYF. The CDR3 region has the DNA TGCAGTGCTAGAGATTGGAGGACTCGGGGTATCCCGGGAAACACCATATATTTT.

This rearrangement joins TRBV6-5 to TRBJ1-6, with D possibly being TRBD1 (5 bases). V lost 7 bases and J lost 9, with 13 bases in between. Germline loops: CDR1 MNHEY, CDR2 SVGAGI. This CDR3 is built from 13 residues. The CDR3 here is CASTQGLVSPLHF. CDR3 coding DNA: TGTGCCAGCACCCAGGGACTTGTTTCACCCCTCCACTTT.

As to this clonotype: Given a much more abundant clone one base away, this may be a read error. The V and J genes are TRBV19 and TRBJ2-1; D possibly corresponds to TRBD2 (6 bases). The J call may be wrong; the DNA end is better matched by TRBJ2-7. CDR3 length: 15 residues. CDR1 is LNHDA and CDR2 is SQIVND in the germline V gene (reference sequence). The chain's CDR3 is CASSITSSSYNEQYF. Here the CDR3 DNA reads TGTGCCAGTAGTATAACTAGCAGTTCCTACAATGAGCAGTACTTC.

This chain uses TRBV20-1 with TRBJ1-2; D remains unclear. The V and J ends lost 0 bases and 0 bases respectively, with 5 bases between them. The CDR3 is made up of 13 amino acids. Germline CDR1 DFQATT, CDR2 SNEGSKA (reference sequence). The CDR3 here is CSARDQPNYGYTF. The CDR3 region has the DNA TGCAGTGCTAGAGATCAGCCTAACTATGGCTACACCTTC.

This sequence joins TRBV28 and TRBJ2-7, with TRBD1 matching over 12 bases. The trim removed 6 bases at V and 6 bases at J, leaving 9 bases unmatched. The CDR3 is 15 residues long. Germline V lookup: CDR1 MDHEN, CDR2 SYDVKM. In nucleotides, the CDR3 is TGTGCCAGCAGGAGGGACAGGGGGCGTAATGGCGAGCAGTACTTC. Translation gives CASRRDRGRNGEQYF. Full variable domain (outside the CDR3, taken from reference TRBV28 and TRBJ2-7): DVKVTQSSRYLVKRTGEKVFLECVQDMDHENMFWYRQDPGLGLRLIYFSYDVKMKEKGDIPEGYSVSREKKERFSLILESASTNQTSMYLCASRRDRGRNGEQYFGPGTRLTVT.

The V and J genes are TRBV2 and TRBJ2-7; D gene uncertain. V was clipped by 4 bases and J by 3 bases, with 10 bases between them. Germline-derived CDR1 and CDR2 are SNHLY and FYNNEI. This CDR3 is 13 amino acids long. The CDR3 region is CASSVVANYEQYF. The CDR3, as DNA: TGTGCCAGCAGTGTTGTAGCAAACTACGAGCAGTACTTC.

The rearrangement links TRBV4-2 to TRBJ2-1, with D perhaps TRBD2 (5 bases). CDR1 is LGHNA, CDR2 YNFKEQ, per germline. Trimming cost V 2 bases and J 10 bases, with 27 bases left between them. The CDR3 has 18 residues. The CDR3, as DNA: TGTGCCAGCAGCCAATGGACTCTAAGGAGCGGAAATACCTACGAGCAGTTCTTC. Amino acids: CASSQWTLRSGNTYEQFF.